A single sample gave rise to the 29 T cell receptor beta chains below, sequenced in a study of CD8 T cells in Susac syndrome. The RNA, 0.5 to 1 ug, was put through reverse transcription using random hexamers. TCRdb reprocessed the immunoSEQ multiplex PCR reads with MiXCR, giving one entry per CDR3 protein. The table has roughly 130,000 distinct CDR3 sequences, roughly 96% seen once. Sequencing used CD4+ T cells from PBMCs. These TCRs come from a human donor in good health.

The chain is built from TRBV15 and TRBJ1-2; 12 bases are shared with TRBD1. CDR3 length: 17 amino acids. Germline V gene lookup returns CDR1 LNHNV and CDR2 YYDKDF (reference sequence). After removal of 3 bases from V and 4 bases from J, the junction contained 9 bases not matched to a gene. CDR3: CATSSRGTGGVGYGYTF. The CDR3 DNA follows: TGTGCCACCAGCAGCAGAGGGACAGGGGGCGTCGGCTATGGCTACACCTTC.

The count of this clonotype is one. The V gene is TRBV7-9, the J gene TRBJ2-7, with 7 bases aligning to TRBD2. The CDR3 runs to 15 residues. The germline V gene encodes CDR1 SEHNR and CDR2 FQNEAQ (reference sequence). The junction had 6 bases not matched to a gene; V was cut back by 0 bases and J by 4 bases. The CDR3 here is CASSLASGAPYEQYF. The CDR3 region has the DNA TGTGCCAGCAGCTTAGCCAGCGGGGCTCCGTACGAGCAGTACTTC.

The V gene is TRBV3-1, the J gene TRBJ2-5, with a tentative D call TRBD1 (5 bases). The CDR3 consists of 13 residues. The V end was cut by 1 base, the J end by 4 bases, with 7 bases between. CDR1 and CDR2 (germline): LGHDT, YNNKEL (reference sequence). This chain's CDR3 is CASSQGRVETQYF. The CDR3 DNA reads as TGTGCCAGCAGCCAAGGCAGGGTAGAGACCCAGTACTTC.

The chain joins TRBV18 to TRBJ2-3, with 9 bases matching TRBD1. CDR3 length: 16 amino acids. J was trimmed by 3 bases and V by 3 bases; bases with no gene match: 7. The germline V gene has CDR1 KGHSH and CDR2 LQKENI. The CDR3 loop is CASSPLDRGETDTQYF. The CDR3 DNA reads TGTGCCAGCTCACCTCTCGACAGGGGGGAGACAGATACGCAGTATTTT.

The chain is built from TRBV29-1 and TRBJ2-7, with TRBD1 identical over 8 bases. This CDR3 region has 14 residues. V lost 7 bases and J lost 2; bases outside the gene matches: 10. Germline V gene data show CDR1 as SQVTM and CDR2 as ANQGSEA. The CDR3 loop is CSGRGTGATYEQYF. In DNA, the CDR3 is TGCAGCGGAAGGGGGACAGGAGCTACCTACGAGCAGTACTTC.

V and J are TRBV7-9 and TRBJ2-1; 14 bases agree with TRBD2. Germline CDR1 and CDR2: SEHNR and FQNEAQ (reference sequence). The V gene end was trimmed by 5 bases and the J gene end by 9 bases; junction bases not matched to a gene: 6. The length of the CDR3 is 15 residues. CDR3: CASSPGLAGGGEQFF. The CDR3 DNA is TGTGCCAGCAGCCCCGGACTAGCGGGAGGTGGTGAGCAGTTCTTC.

J is TRBJ2-5 and V is TRBV19, with TRBD2 identical over 7 bases. J was trimmed by 5 bases and V by 6 bases; bases with no gene match: 12. Germline V lookup: CDR1 LNHDA, CDR2 SQIVND (reference sequence). The CDR3 extends over 15 amino acids. The CDR3 is CASSTQGGRYETQYF. In DNA form, the CDR3 reads TGTGCCAGTAGCACTCAGGGCGGGAGATACGAGACCCAGTACTTC.

The chain joins TRBV12-3 or TRBV12-4 to TRBJ2-7; D not resolved. Trimming removed 6 bases from V and 1 base from J, with 10 bases in between. CDR3 length equals 13 residues. CDR3 region: CASSISLSYEQYF. The CDR3 DNA follows: TGTGCCAGCAGCATCAGTTTATCCTACGAGCAGTACTTC.

The rearrangement joins TRBV29-1 to TRBJ2-1; D may correspond to TRBD1 or TRBD2 (5 bases each). The germline CDR1 and CDR2 sequences are SQVTM and ANQGSEA. The CDR3 is made up of 14 amino acids. V was clipped by 6 bases and J by 0 bases, with 12 bases between them. This CDR3 reads CSVAGTDSYNEQFF. The DNA for the CDR3 is TGCAGCGTGGCCGGGACGGACTCCTACAATGAGCAGTTCTTC.

This clonotype has just one count. V is TRBV3-1 and J is TRBJ2-7; D not resolved. Germline lookup yields CDR1 LGHDT and CDR2 YNNKEL (reference sequence). CDR3 size: 13 residues. V dropped 5 bases and J dropped 6 bases, with 14 bases sitting between them. For the CDR3, the DNA is TGTGCCAGCAGCGTCAAGGGCAGTACCGAGCAGTACTTC. Its protein is CASSVKGSTEQYF.

The chain recombines TRBV2 with TRBJ2-7, with 7 bases lining up with TRBD1. Germline V lookup: CDR1 SNHLY, CDR2 FYNNEI. V dropped 7 bases and J dropped 1; count of bases not matched to a gene: 4. The CDR3 totals 13 residues. The CDR3 coding sequence is TGTGCCAGCAAGGCAGGGGGTTCCTACGAGCAGTACTTC. The encoded protein is CASKAGGSYEQYF.

The chain has TRBV18 and TRBJ1-2, with D possibly matching TRBD1 (5 bases). CDR1 and CDR2 from the germline V gene are KGHSH and LQKENI. The CDR3 loop spans 14 amino acids. V lost 2 bases, J lost 1 base, and 8 bases lay in between. In DNA form, the CDR3 reads TGTGCCAGCTCACCAGGGACTGATAACTATGGCTACACCTTC. This translates into CASSPGTDNYGYTF. The full variable domain, with the rest looked up from reference TRBV18 and TRBJ1-2, is NAGVMQNPRHLVRRRGQEARLRCSPMKGHSHVYWYRQLPEEGLKFMVYLQKENIIDESGMPKERFSAEFPKEGPSILRIQQVVRGDSAAYFCASSPGTDNYGYTFGSGTRLTVV.

The genes are TRBV20-1 and TRBJ2-7; 9 positions agree with TRBD2. The germline gives CDR1 DFQATT, CDR2 SNEGSKA (reference sequence). Unmatched junction bases numbered 3, after V lost 1 base and J lost 2 bases. The CDR3 is made up of 14 amino acids. The CDR3 bases are TGCAGTGCTAGAGGGACTAGCGCACCCTACGAGCAGTACTTC. It encodes CSARGTSAPYEQYF.

V and J are TRBV29-1 and TRBJ2-5; possible D gene TRBD2, 6 bases. Germline lookup yields CDR1 SQVTM and CDR2 ANQGSEA. The CDR3 totals 11 residues. V was cut by 4 bases and J by 9 bases, with 12 bases left in between. The CDR3 protein is CSVVDGGPQYF. CDR3 DNA: TGCAGCGTTGTGGACGGGGGACCCCAGTACTTC.

This clonotype was detected once. V is TRBV6-1 and J is TRBJ2-7; D call uncertain. V lost 7 bases and J lost 0, with 19 bases in between. Per germline, CDR1 MNHNS and CDR2 SASEGT. CDR3 length: 16 residues. CDR3 DNA: TGTGCCAGCATCAAAAACATCGGTGCAAGCTCCTACGAGCAGTACTTC. Residues: CASIKNIGASSYEQYF.

This chain joins TRBV29-1 and TRBJ2-3; 7 bases line up with TRBD1. CDR1 and CDR2 from the germline V gene are SQVTM and ANQGSEA. V lost 5 bases to trimming and J lost 4 bases; unmatched junction nucleotides: 6. CDR3 length: 13 residues. In DNA form, the CDR3 reads TGCAGCGTTAGCCGGGACAGAGCAGATACGCAGTATTTT. Amino acid sequence: CSVSRDRADTQYF.

This clonotype was seen once. The V gene is TRBV29-1, the J gene TRBJ2-7; tentatively, D is TRBD2 (7 bases). Trimming stripped 4 bases from V and 5 bases from J, with 12 bases between. Germline values: CDR1 SQVTM, CDR2 ANQGSEA. The CDR3 has 12 residues. The CDR3 here is CSVAGGAHEQYF. CDR3 nucleotide sequence: TGCAGCGTTGCTGGGGGGGCCCACGAGCAGTACTTC.

The chain joins TRBV14 to TRBJ2-7; 11 nucleotides align to TRBD2. Unmatched junction bases numbered 7, after V lost 3 bases and J lost 0 bases. CDR3 length: 17 amino acids. Germline V lookup: CDR1 SGHDN, CDR2 FVKESK. CDR3 sequence reads: CASSQVTSGAFSYEQYF. The CDR3 DNA is TGTGCCAGCAGCCAGGTGACTAGCGGGGCATTCTCCTACGAGCAGTACTTC.

This clonotype has only one observation. This chain links TRBV19 with TRBJ1-1; D unresolved. The CDR3 is 15 amino acids. Trimming shortened V by 2 bases and J by 7 bases, and 17 bases separated the two germline ends. Germline CDR1 LNHDA, CDR2 SQIVND (reference sequence). The CDR3 region has the DNA TGTGCCAGTAGTATAAGGAGGGTCCCTGACGGTGAAGCTTTCTTT. Translated, it gives CASSIRRVPDGEAFF.

This chain uses TRBV2 with TRBJ2-1; 13 bases align to TRBD2. The CDR3 is 16 amino acids. Germline V gene data show CDR1 as SNHLY and CDR2 as FYNNEI. The V gene end was trimmed by 3 bases and the J gene end by 5 bases; junction bases not matched to a gene: 4. The DNA of the CDR3 is TGTGCCAGCAGTGATGGGACTAGCGGGGTGGACAATGAGCAGTTCTTC. It codes for CASSDGTSGVDNEQFF.

This sequence joins TRBV20-1 and TRBJ2-4; D ambiguous. This CDR3 comprises 10 residues. V shed 1 base and J shed 6 bases, with 1 base lying between them. Germline V lookup: CDR1 DFQATT, CDR2 SNEGSKA (reference sequence). CDR3: CSARGNIQYF. The CDR3 DNA is TGCAGTGCTAGAGGAAACATTCAGTACTTC.

The rearrangement links TRBV7-9 to TRBJ2-7, with D perhaps TRBD1 or TRBD2 (5 bases each). The CDR3 is made up of 13 amino acids. Trimming stripped 7 bases from V and 3 bases from J, with 13 bases between. Per the germline V gene, CDR1 is SEHNR and CDR2 is FQNEAQ (reference sequence). The CDR3 here is CASTSGTNYEQYF. CDR3 DNA: TGTGCCAGCACCTCCGGGACCAACTACGAGCAGTACTTC.

The CDR3 sequence is CASSLSGTDTQYF. The CDR3 DNA follows: TGTGCCAGCAGCCTGTCGGGCACAGATACGCAGTATTTT. The chain employs TRBV3-1 and TRBJ2-3; no clear D gene. Trimming removed 4 bases from V and 1 base from J, with 6 bases in between. The CDR3 is 13 amino acids. Germline V CDR1 and CDR2: LGHDT, YNNKEL (reference sequence).

J is TRBJ2-1 and V is TRBV10-3; 9 bases fit TRBD2. The junction had 10 bases not matched to a gene; V was cut back by 0 bases and J by 1 base. Germline CDR1 and CDR2: ENHRY and SYGVKD. The CDR3 has 19 residues. CDR3 amino acids: CAISESIGGGGPSYNEQFF. CDR3 DNA: TGTGCCATCAGTGAGTCGATTGGCGGGGGGGGCCCATCCTACAATGAGCAGTTCTTC.

The chain joins TRBV2 to TRBJ2-1; D is perhaps TRBD1 (5 bases). The V end lost 2 bases, the J end lost 2 bases, and 13 bases lay between the germline ends. There are 16 residues in the CDR3. Germline lookup yields CDR1 SNHLY and CDR2 FYNNEI. CDR3 residues: CASSEWQGIAYNEQFF. The CDR3 coding sequence is TGTGCCAGCAGTGAATGGCAGGGAATTGCCTACAATGAGCAGTTCTTC.

The V call is TRBV7-2, the J call TRBJ1-2, with D possibly being TRBD1 (6 bases). Germline V gene data show CDR1 as SGHTA and CDR2 as FQGNSA. The CDR3 is made up of 16 amino acids. The V end was cut by 4 bases, the J end by 2 bases, with 17 bases between. The DNA for the CDR3 is TGTGCCAGCAGCTACGGAACAGGGTCCCCAAACTATGGCTACACCTTC. Its translation is CASSYGTGSPNYGYTF.

V and J are TRBV7-6 and TRBJ2-3; a possible D gene is TRBD2 (7 bases). This CDR3 region has 14 residues. The V end was cut by 5 bases, the J end by 6 bases, with 15 bases between. Germline V gene data show CDR1 as SGHVS and CDR2 as FNYEAQ. CDR3 coding DNA: TGTGCCAGCAGCCGAGGCGGGGGCGACGATACGCAGTATTTT. Protein sequence: CASSRGGGDDTQYF.

The chain has TRBV19 and TRBJ1-4, with no clear D. Germline CDR1 is LNHDA and CDR2 is SQIVND (reference sequence). V lost 1 base and J 3 bases, leaving 12 bases between the germline ends. This CDR3 has 16 residues. The CDR3 DNA is TGTGCCAGTAGTATAGGCTGGACGGACGCTAATGAAAAACTGTTTTTT. Translating it yields CASSIGWTDANEKLFF.

This chain joins TRBV12-3 or TRBV12-4 and TRBJ2-1, with 9 bases fitting TRBD1. The CDR3 is 16 amino acids. V was clipped by 4 bases and J by 5 bases; unmatched bases: 9. CDR3 in DNA: TGTGCCAGCAGTTCTATACCGGGACAGGGAAACAATGAGCAGTTCTTC. Its translation: CASSSIPGQGNNEQFF.